This entry concerns a single T cell receptor beta chain. As yet, its antigen is unknown. V lost 1 base to trimming and J lost 3 bases; unmatched junction nucleotides: 4. The CDR3 runs to 16 residues. Germline V gene lookup returns CDR1 KGHSH and CDR2 LQKENI. This sample was taken from a study of cytomegalovirus exposure and HLA in healthy donors. The donors comprised healthy bone marrow donors. Study-wide findings and caveats: There were reportedly fewer N-insertions in an Asian-associated ancestry cluster than the approximately 640-donor mean, in a later analysis. Near-uniform donor sequencing depth was presumed by presence/absence analyses.

Researchers ran the PCR with 60 Vbeta and 13 Jbeta primers. Libraries were prepared by immunoSEQ multiplex PCR; TCRdb keeps only in-frame clonotypes and omits some of them. The sample lists 150,000 to 200,000 clones, 70% to 75% seen once, with about 4.3% in the top ten. This receptor was obtained from a man younger than 30 in good health and CMV-seropositive. The sequenced material came from PBMCs. The chain carries TRBV18 and TRBJ2-3, with 10 bases lining up with TRBD2. The chain's CDR3 is CASSPRVAGGTDTQYF. As DNA, the CDR3 is TGTGCCAGCTCACCACGGGTAGCGGGAGGAACAGATACGCAGTATTTT.